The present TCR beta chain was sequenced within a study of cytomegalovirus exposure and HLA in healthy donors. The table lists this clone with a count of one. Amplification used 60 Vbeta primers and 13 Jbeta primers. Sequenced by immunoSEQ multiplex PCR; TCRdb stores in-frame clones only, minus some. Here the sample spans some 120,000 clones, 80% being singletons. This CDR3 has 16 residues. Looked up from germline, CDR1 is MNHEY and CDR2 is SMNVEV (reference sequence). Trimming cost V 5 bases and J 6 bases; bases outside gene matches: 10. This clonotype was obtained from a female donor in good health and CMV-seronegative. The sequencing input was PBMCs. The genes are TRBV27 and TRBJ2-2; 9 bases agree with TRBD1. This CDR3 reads CASSGLGQGRAGELFF. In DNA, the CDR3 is TGTGCCAGCAGTGGCCTCGGACAGGGGCGGGCCGGGGAGCTGTTTTTT.